This note documents a single T cell receptor (beta chain) sequence. This sample is part of a study of siplizumab effects on memory and regulatory T cells. V dropped 3 bases and J dropped 3; count of bases not matched to a gene: 9. Per the germline V gene, CDR1 is SGDLS and CDR2 is YYNGEE. CDR3 size: 15 residues. Produced via immunoSEQ multiplex PCR; TCRdb's table is partial and in-frame only. The data contain approximately 68,000 clones, 75% to 95% of them singletons. The sample taken for sequencing was CD8+ T cells sorted from blood. This TCR derives from a human donor in good health. The chain employs TRBV9 and TRBJ2-7; TRBD1 aligns across 7 bases. The CDR3 bases are TGTGCCAGCAGCGCGACGGGACAGAGGCACTACGAGCAGTACTTC. It yields the protein CASSATGQRHYEQYF.